Given below is one T cell receptor beta chain in context. Its antigen is unidentified. It was with 60 Vbeta and 13 Jbeta primers that the PCR ran. The assay was immunoSEQ multiplex PCR, and TCRdb's table has in-frame clones only and misses some. The data hold roughly 180,000 clones, with approximately 88% observed a single time. The CDR3 runs 15 residues. Germline assignment: CDR1 SGHTA and CDR2 FQGNSA. V was clipped by 1 base and J by 9 bases, with 16 bases between them. This specimen belongs to a study of cytomegalovirus exposure and HLA in healthy donors. Findings and limits, study-wide: Most of the CMV-associated TCR beta chains (in a later analysis) appeared to be HLA-restricted. A previous analysis found most TCR beta V segments productive roughly 87% or roughly 30% of the time. Later analysis found that TCR beta chains associated with HLA were more clonally expanded than other, equally common chains. An apparent linkage of common viral pathogens to several of the most significant clusters emerged in a later analysis.

This chain joins TRBV7-2 and TRBJ2-1; D perhaps matches TRBD2 (5 bases). Sample: PBMCs. The TCR comes from a boy younger than 10 in good health and CMV-seronegative. For the CDR3, the DNA is TGTGCCAGCAGCTTAGGAGGGAGCAACTTGGGTGAGCAGTTCTTC. This translates into CASSLGGSNLGEQFF.